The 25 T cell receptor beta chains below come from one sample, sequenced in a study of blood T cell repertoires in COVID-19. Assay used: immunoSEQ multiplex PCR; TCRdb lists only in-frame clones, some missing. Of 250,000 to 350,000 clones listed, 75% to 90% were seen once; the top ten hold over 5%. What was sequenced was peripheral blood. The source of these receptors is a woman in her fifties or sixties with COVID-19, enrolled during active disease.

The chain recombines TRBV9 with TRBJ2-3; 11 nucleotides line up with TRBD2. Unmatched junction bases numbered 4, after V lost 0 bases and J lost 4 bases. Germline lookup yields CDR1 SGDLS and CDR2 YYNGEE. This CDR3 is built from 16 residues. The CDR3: CASSVESSGRADTQYF. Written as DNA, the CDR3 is TGTGCCAGCAGCGTAGAAAGTAGCGGGAGGGCAGATACGCAGTATTTT. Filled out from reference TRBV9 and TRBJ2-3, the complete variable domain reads DSGVTQTPKHLITATGQRVTLRCSPRSGDLSVYWYQQSLDQGLQFLIQYYNGEERAKGNILERFSAQQFPDLHSELNLSSLELGDSALYFCASSVESSGRADTQYFGPGTRLTVL.

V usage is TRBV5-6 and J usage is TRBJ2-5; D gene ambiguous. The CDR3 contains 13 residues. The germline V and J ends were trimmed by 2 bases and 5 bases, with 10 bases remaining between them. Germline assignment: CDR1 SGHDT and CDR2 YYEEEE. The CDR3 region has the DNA TGTGCCAGCAGCTTCGACGGGTGGGAGACCCAGTACTTC. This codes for CASSFDGWETQYF.

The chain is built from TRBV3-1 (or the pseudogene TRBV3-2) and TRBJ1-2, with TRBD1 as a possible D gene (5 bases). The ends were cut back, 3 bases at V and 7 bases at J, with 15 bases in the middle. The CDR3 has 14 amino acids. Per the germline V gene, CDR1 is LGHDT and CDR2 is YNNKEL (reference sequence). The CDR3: CASSQGRPRGGYTF. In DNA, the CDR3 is TGTGCCAGCAGCCAGGGGAGGCCAAGGGGTGGCTACACCTTC.

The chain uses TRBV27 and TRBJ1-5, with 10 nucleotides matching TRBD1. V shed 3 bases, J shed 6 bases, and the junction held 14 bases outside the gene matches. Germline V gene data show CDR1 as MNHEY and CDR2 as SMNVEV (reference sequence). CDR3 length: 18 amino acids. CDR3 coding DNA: TGTGCCAGCAGTTTGCTCGACCCGGGACAGGGGATGTTTCAGCCCCAGCATTTT. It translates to CASSLLDPGQGMFQPQHF.

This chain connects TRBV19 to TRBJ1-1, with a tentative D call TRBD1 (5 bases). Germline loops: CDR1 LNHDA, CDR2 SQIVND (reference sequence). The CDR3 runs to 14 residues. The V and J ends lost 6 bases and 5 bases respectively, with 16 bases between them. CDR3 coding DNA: TGTGCCAGTAGCATCGGGGGGAGGGGAACTGAAGCTTTCTTT. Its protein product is CASSIGGRGTEAFF.

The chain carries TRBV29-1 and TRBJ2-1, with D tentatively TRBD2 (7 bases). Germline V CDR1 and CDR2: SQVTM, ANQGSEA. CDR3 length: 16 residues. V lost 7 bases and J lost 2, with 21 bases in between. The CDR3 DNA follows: TGCAGCGCGTCTGGGGAGGGGACAACTACCTACAATGAGCAGTTCTTC. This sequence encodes CSASGEGTTTYNEQFF.

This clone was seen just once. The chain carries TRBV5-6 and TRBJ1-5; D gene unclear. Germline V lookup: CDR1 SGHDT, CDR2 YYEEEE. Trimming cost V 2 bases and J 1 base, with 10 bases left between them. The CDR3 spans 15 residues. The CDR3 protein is CASSFSPVSNQPQHF. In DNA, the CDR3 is TGTGCCAGCAGCTTCTCTCCTGTGAGCAATCAGCCCCAGCATTTT.

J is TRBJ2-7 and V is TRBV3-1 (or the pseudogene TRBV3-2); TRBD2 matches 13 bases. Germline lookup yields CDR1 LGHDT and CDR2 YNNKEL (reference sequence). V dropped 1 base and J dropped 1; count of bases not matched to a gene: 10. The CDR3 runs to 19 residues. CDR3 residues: CASSQVQGLAGQLSYEQYF. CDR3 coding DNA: TGTGCCAGCAGCCAAGTACAGGGACTAGCGGGACAACTATCCTACGAGCAGTACTTC.

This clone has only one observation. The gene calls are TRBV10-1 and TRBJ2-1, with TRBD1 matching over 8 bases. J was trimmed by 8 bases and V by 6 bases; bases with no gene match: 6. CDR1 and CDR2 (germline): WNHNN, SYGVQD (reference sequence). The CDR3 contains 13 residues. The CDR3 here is CASSQDRGDEQFF. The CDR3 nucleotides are TGCGCCAGCAGCCAAGACAGGGGAGATGAGCAGTTCTTC.

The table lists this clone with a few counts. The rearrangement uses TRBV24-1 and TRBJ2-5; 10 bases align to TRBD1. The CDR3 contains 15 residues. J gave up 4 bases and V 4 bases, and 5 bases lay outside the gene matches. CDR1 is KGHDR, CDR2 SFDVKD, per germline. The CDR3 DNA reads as TGTGCCACCAGTGAAGGGGGACAGGGGCGAGAGACCCAGTACTTC. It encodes CATSEGGQGRETQYF.

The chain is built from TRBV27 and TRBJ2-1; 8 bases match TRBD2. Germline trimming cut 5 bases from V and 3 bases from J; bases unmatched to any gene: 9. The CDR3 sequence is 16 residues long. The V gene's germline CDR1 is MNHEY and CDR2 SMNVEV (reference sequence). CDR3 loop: CASSGLGREDYNEQFF. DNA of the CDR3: TGTGCCAGCAGTGGATTGGGGCGGGAGGACTACAATGAGCAGTTCTTC.

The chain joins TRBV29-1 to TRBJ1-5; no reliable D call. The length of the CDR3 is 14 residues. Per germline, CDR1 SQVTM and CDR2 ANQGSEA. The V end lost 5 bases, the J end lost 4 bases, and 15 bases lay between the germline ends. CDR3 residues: CSVKTQDGNQPQHF. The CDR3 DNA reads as TGCAGCGTTAAGACGCAGGATGGGAATCAGCCCCAGCATTTT.

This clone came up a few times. The CDR3 loop reads CASSGAGTSAYEQYF. The CDR3 region has the DNA TGTGCCAGCAGCGGAGCCGGGACTAGCGCCTACGAGCAGTACTTC. The chain employs TRBV5-4 and TRBJ2-7; 10 bases line up with TRBD2. V lost 4 bases to trimming and J lost 2 bases; unmatched junction nucleotides: 6. CDR3 length equals 15 residues. The germline V gene encodes CDR1 SGHNT and CDR2 YYREEE (reference sequence).

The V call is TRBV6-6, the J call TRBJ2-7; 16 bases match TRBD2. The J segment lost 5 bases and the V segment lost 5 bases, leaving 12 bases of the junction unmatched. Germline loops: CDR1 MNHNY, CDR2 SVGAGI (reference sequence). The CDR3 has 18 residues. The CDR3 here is CASSPRGTSGRGVNEQYF. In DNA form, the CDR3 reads TGTGCCAGCAGTCCACGTGGGACTAGCGGGAGGGGGGTAAACGAGCAGTACTTC.

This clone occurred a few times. CDR3 in DNA: TGTGCCAGCAGGGAACAGGGGGTCCTCTATGGCTACACCTTC. This sequence encodes CASREQGVLYGYTF. This chain uses TRBV28 with TRBJ1-2; 8 nucleotides line up with TRBD1. Germline values: CDR1 MDHEN, CDR2 SYDVKM. This CDR3 region has 14 residues. The J segment lost 4 bases and the V segment lost 6 bases, leaving 7 bases of the junction unmatched.

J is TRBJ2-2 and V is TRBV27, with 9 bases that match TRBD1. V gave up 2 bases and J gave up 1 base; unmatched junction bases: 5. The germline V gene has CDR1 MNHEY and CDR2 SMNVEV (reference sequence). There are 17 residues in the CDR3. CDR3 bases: TGTGCCAGCAGTTTAGATTTGGGACAGGGGAACACCGGGGAGCTGTTTTTT. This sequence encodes CASSLDLGQGNTGELFF.

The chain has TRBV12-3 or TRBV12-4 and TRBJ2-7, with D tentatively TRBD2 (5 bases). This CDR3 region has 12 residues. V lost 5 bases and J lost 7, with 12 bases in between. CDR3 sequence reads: CASSTSGWEQYF. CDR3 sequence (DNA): TGTGCCAGCAGTACCTCGGGGTGGGAGCAGTACTTC.

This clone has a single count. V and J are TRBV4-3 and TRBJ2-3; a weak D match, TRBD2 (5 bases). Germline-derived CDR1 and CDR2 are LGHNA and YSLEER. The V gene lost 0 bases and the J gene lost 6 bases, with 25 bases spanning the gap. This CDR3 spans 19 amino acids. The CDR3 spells CASSQDSGADILHGDTQYF. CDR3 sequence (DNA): TGCGCCAGCAGCCAAGATTCAGGAGCGGATATACTCCACGGGGATACGCAGTATTTT.

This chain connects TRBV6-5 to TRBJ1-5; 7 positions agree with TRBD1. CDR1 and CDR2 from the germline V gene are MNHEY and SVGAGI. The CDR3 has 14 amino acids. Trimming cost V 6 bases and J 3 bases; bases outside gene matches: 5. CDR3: CASRGRGSNQPQHF. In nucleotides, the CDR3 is TGTGCCAGCAGGGGCAGGGGGTCCAATCAGCCCCAGCATTTT.

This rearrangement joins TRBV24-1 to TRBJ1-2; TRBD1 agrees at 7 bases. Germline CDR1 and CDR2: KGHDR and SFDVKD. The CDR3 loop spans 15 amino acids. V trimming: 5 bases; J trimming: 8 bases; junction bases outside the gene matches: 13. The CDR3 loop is CATSGTGASYGGYTF. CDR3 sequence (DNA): TGTGCCACCAGTGGTACAGGGGCTTCCTATGGGGGCTACACCTTC.

The CDR3 reads CASSHSETTWETQYF. The CDR3 DNA is TGTGCCAGCAGCCACTCGGAGACGACCTGGGAGACCCAGTACTTC. This chain links TRBV3-1 (or the pseudogene TRBV3-2) with TRBJ2-5, with D unclear. CDR3 length: 15 residues. Germline V gives CDR1 LGHDT, CDR2 YNNKEL (reference sequence). V was cut by 3 bases and J by 5 bases, with 16 bases left in between.

The CDR3 DNA is TGTGCCAGCAGTGACCGGGACAGGGGGCATTACGAGCAGTACTTC. This sequence encodes CASSDRDRGHYEQYF. The rearrangement joins TRBV6-1 to TRBJ2-7; TRBD1 aligns across 12 bases. The trim removed 3 bases at V and 4 bases at J, leaving 4 bases unmatched. The CDR3 covers 15 residues. Germline CDR1 MNHNS, CDR2 SASEGT.

DNA of the CDR3: TGTGCCAGCAGTTACTCGGTGACAGGGGTCAATCACACAGATACGCAGTATTTT. It is translated as CASSYSVTGVNHTDTQYF. The chain recombines TRBV6-2 or TRBV6-3 with TRBJ2-3; 8 bases line up with TRBD1. The CDR3 length is 18 residues. CDR1 MNHEY and CDR2 SVGEGT come from the germline V gene. Trimming cost V 0 bases and J 2 bases; bases outside gene matches: 10.

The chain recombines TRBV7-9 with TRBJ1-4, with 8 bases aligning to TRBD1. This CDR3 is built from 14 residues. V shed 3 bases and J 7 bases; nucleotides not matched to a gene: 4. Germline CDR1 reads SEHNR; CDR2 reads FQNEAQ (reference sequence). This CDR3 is CASSLQGAGEKLFF. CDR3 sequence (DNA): TGTGCCAGCAGCTTGCAGGGGGCTGGTGAAAAACTGTTTTTT.

CDR3 in amino acids: CASSLGAAPGAFSYNEQFF. The CDR3 coding sequence is TGTGCCAGCAGCTTGGGGGCTGCTCCAGGGGCGTTTTCTTACAATGAGCAGTTCTTC. This rearrangement joins TRBV5-4 to TRBJ2-1; maybe TRBD1 (6 bases). Trimming removed 0 bases from V and 4 bases from J, with 23 bases in between. Germline V gene lookup returns CDR1 SGHNT and CDR2 YYREEE (reference sequence). The CDR3 runs to 19 residues.